This T cell receptor (beta chain) was captured in a study of OX40 agonist ivuxolimab in advanced cancers. Overall study context: The dose of intravenous ivuxolimab that patients received every 2 weeks ranged from 0.01 to 10 mg/kg.

The V gene lost 4 bases and the J gene lost 14 bases, with 16 bases spanning the gap. Germline CDR1 and CDR2: DFQATT and SNEGSKA (reference sequence). CDR3 size: 11 residues. This clone was detected only once. Its antigen is as yet unknown. Profiled with immunoSEQ multiplex PCR; TCRdb holds only in-frame clones, not every one. Among about 54,000 clones listed, approximately 88% were seen once. Findings and limits, study-wide: CD4+ and CD8+ blood T cells expanded clonally by week 6 at 0.1 to 3.0 mg/kg. Low normalized T-cell clonal expansion was additionally recorded for some nonresponders.

The J gene is TRBJ2-3, the V gene TRBV20-1; D unresolved. Sequencing was performed on CD4+ or CD8+ T cells sorted from blood, taken in a trial of the OX40 agonist ivuxolimab. The source is an adult with an advanced solid tumor such as melanoma, head and neck, liver or kidney cancer. CDR3 region: CSATELPWVYF. The CDR3, as DNA: TGCAGTGCTACGGAGCTCCCTTGGGTGTATTTT.